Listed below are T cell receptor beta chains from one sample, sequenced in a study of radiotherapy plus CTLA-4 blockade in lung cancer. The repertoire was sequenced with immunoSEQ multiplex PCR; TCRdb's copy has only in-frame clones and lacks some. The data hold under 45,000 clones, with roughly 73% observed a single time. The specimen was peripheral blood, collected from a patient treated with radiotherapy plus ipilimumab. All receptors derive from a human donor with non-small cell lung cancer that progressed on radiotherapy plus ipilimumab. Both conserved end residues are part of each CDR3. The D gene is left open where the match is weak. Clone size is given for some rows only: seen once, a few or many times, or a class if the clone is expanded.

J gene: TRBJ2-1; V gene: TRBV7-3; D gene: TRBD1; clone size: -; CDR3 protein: CASSSGGFANNEQFF; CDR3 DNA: TGTGCCAGCAGCTCAGGGGGTTTTGCCAACAATGAGCAGTTCTTC
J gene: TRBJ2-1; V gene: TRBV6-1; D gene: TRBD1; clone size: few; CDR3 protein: CASTGTAHNEQFF; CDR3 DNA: TGTGCCAGCACTGGGACAGCTCATAATGAGCAGTTCTTC
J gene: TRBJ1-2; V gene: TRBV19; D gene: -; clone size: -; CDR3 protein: CASSITGSYGYTF; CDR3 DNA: TGTGCCAGTAGTATAACAGGAAGCTATGGCTACACCTTC
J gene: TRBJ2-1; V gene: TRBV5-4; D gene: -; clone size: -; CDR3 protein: CASSLVGSSYNEQFF; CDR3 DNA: TGTGCCAGCAGCTTGGTGGGGAGCTCCTACAATGAGCAGTTCTTC
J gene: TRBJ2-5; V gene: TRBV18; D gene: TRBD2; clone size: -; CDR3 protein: CASSPRGGGETQYF; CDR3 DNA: TGTGCCAGCTCACCCCGCGGGGGAGGAGAGACCCAGTACTTC
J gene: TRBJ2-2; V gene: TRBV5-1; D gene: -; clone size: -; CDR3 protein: CASSEQGAEYGELFF; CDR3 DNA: TGCGCCAGCAGCGAGCAGGGTGCGGAGTACGGGGAGCTGTTTTTT
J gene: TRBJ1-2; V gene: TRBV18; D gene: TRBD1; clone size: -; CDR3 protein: CASPRGQGRGYTF; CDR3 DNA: TGTGCCAGCCCACGAGGACAGGGGCGCGGCTACACCTTC
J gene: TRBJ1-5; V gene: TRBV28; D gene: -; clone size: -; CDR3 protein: CASSLPSTPGDQPQHF; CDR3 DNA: TGTGCCAGCAGTTTGCCTTCGACCCCCGGGGATCAGCCCCAGCATTTT
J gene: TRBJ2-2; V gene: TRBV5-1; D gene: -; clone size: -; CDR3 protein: CASSLTGNTGELFF; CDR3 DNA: TGCGCCAGCAGCTTAACGGGGAACACCGGGGAGCTGTTTTTT
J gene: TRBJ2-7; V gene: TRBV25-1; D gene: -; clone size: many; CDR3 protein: CASSVGDEQYF; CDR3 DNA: TGTGCCAGCAGTGTAGGGGACGAGCAGTACTTC
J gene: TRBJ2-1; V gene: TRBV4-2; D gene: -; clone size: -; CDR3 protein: CASSKGEGGYNEQFF; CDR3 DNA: TGTGCCAGCAGCAAAGGGGAGGGGGGCTACAATGAGCAGTTCTTC
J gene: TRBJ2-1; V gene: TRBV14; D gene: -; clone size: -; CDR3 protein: CASSQDILASYNEQFF; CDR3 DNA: TGTGCCAGCAGCCAAGATATCCTAGCCTCCTACAATGAGCAGTTCTTC
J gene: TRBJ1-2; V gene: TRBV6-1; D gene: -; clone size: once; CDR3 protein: CATRRALPPLYGYTF; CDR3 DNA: TGTGCCACCAGGCGGGCTCTTCCCCCACTCTATGGCTACACCTTC
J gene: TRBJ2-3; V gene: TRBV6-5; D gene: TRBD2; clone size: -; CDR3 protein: CASKPGLTSTDTQYF; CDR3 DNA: TGTGCCAGCAAACCGGGACTAACTAGCACAGATACGCAGTATTTT
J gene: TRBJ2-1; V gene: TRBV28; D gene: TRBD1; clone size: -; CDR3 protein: CASTLAGQGFYNEQFF; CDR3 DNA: TGTGCCAGCACCTTGGCGGGACAGGGGTTTTACAATGAGCAGTTCTTC
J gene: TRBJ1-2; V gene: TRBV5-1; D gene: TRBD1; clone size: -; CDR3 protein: CASSGTGYGYTF; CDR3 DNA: TGCGCCAGCAGCGGGACAGGTTATGGCTACACCTTC
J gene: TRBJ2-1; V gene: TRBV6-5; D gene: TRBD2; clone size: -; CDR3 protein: CASSSRRETSDFF; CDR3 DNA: TGTGCCAGCAGTTCCCGACGAGAGACTAGCGATTTCTTC
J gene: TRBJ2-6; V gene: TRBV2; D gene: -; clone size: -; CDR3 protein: CASGAPGANVLTF; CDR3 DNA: TGTGCCAGCGGGGCCCCTGGGGCCAACGTCCTGACTTTC
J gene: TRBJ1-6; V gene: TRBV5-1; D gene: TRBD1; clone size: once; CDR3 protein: CASSWGTGENSPLHF; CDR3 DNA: TGCGCCAGCAGCTGGGGGACAGGGGAGAATTCACCCCTCCACTTT
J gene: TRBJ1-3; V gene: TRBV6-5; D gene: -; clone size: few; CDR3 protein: CASSQNSGNTIYF; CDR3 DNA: TGTGCCAGCAGTCAAAACTCTGGAAACACCATATATTTT
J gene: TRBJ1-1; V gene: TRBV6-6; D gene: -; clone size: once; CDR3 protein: CASSYSAGPNTEAFF; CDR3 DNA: TGTGCCAGCAGTTACTCCGCGGGACCGAACACTGAAGCTTTCTTT
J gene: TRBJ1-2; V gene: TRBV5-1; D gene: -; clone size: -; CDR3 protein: CASSLAGGSYGYTF; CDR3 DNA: TGCGCCAGCAGCTTGGCGGGGGGAAGCTATGGCTACACCTTC
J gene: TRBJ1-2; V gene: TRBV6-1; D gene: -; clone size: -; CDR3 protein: CASSEGGGTNYGYTF; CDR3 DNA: TGTGCCAGCAGTGAAGGCGGGGGAACTAACTATGGCTACACCTTC
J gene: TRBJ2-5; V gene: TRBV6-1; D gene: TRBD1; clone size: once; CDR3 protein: CATVRDSRETQYF; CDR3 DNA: TGTGCCACCGTGAGGGACAGCAGGGAGACCCAGTACTTC
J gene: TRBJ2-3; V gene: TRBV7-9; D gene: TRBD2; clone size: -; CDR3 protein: CASSPRASGEADTQYF; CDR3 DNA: TGTGCCAGCAGCCCACGAGCTAGCGGGGAGGCAGATACGCAGTATTTT
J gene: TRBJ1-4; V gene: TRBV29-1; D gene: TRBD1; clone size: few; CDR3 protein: CSVGTGGIEKLFF; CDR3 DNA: TGCAGCGTTGGGACAGGCGGCATTGAAAAACTGTTTTTT
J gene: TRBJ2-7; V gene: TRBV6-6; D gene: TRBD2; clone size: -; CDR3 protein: CASSYGGSGGAEQYF; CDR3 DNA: TGTGCCAGCAGTTACGGGGGTAGCGGGGGGGCCGAGCAGTACTTC
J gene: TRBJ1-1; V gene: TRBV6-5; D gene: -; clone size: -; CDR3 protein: CASSSTGIMNTEAFF; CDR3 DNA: TGTGCCAGCAGTTCTACAGGAATCATGAACACTGAAGCTTTCTTT